The rows below give T cell receptor beta chains drawn from one sample of a study of beta chain features in type 1 diabetes. Assay used: immunoSEQ multiplex PCR; TCRdb lists only in-frame clones, some missing. The repertoire holds about 390,000 clones, with 8.5% to 10% as singletons. Sequenced sample: central memory CD4+ T cells from blood. Receptors were obtained from a man between 25 and 39 years old with type 1 diabetes. Both conserved end residues are part of each CDR3. Each record gives: D gene, J gene, V gene, clone size, CDR3 DNA, CDR3 protein. A D gene is named only where the DNA matches it firmly. A clone size is listed for some rows: how often the clone was seen (once, few, many), or a class if it is expanded.

NA | TRBJ2-2 | TRBV2 | few | TGTGCCAGCAGTGAAGGGCAGGTCATCACCGGGGAGCTGTTTTTT | CASSEGQVITGELFF
TRBD1 | TRBJ1-5 | TRBV4-3 | few | TGCGCCAGCAGCCAAGAGACAGGGGGCTTTACTCAGCCCCAGCATTTT | CASSQETGGFTQPQHF
NA | TRBJ2-3 | TRBV11-3 | NA | TGTGCCAGCAGCTTAGGGAGCCGGGGAGATACGCAGTATTTT | CASSLGSRGDTQYF
NA | TRBJ1-5 | TRBV9 | NA | TGTGCCAGCAGCGTAGCCGTAGATCAGCCCCAGCATTTT | CASSVAVDQPQHF
NA | TRBJ2-7 | TRBV5-1 | many | TGCGCCAGCAGCCCTTCAGCGGGTTACTACGAGCAGTACTTC | CASSPSAGYYEQYF
NA | TRBJ2-5 | TRBV5-1 | NA | TGCGCCAGCAGCTTCGCGTCAGGGGAAGAGACCCAGTACTTC | CASSFASGEETQYF
TRBD2 | TRBJ2-5 | TRBV7-6 | few | TGTGCCAGCGCTGGGGGGGGCCAAGAGACCCAGTACTTC | CASAGGGQETQYF
NA | TRBJ1-3 | TRBV12-5 | many | TGTGCTAGTGGTTTGGACGCGGGACTGGGAAACACCATATATTTT | CASGLDAGLGNTIYF
NA | TRBJ1-4 | TRBV7-8 | NA | TGTGCCAGCAGCCCAAGAAGGGCAGATCCTAATGAAAAACTGTTTTTT | CASSPRRADPNEKLFF
NA | TRBJ2-5 | TRBV6-1 | NA | TGTGCCAGCGAACGAGTCGCGCCAGAGACCCAGTACTTC | CASERVAPETQYF
NA | TRBJ1-1 | TRBV5-1 | few | TGCGCCAGCAGCCCGACAAAAGACCAAACAAAGAGGGACACTGAAGCTTTCTTT | CASSPTKDQTKRDTEAFF
NA | TRBJ2-1 | TRBV1 | few | TGCACCAGCAGCCAAGATGCCCAACTAGCGGGATGTTACAATGAGCAGTTCTTC | CTSSQDAQLAGCYNEQFF
TRBD1 | TRBJ2-1 | TRBV14 | many | TGTGCCAGCAGCCAAGCGGGGACAGCGAACAATGAGCAGTTCTTC | CASSQAGTANNEQFF
NA | TRBJ2-7 | TRBV7-9 | many | TGTGCCAGCAGCTTCCTCCGTGAGCAGTACTTC | CASSFLREQYF
NA | TRBJ2-5 | TRBV7-8 | NA | TGTGCCAGCAGCTCGCCACAAGAGACCCAGTACTTC | CASSSPQETQYF
NA | TRBJ1-2 | TRBV7-2 | many | TGTGCCAGCAGCTTAGCTGCAGGGGAGGGCTATGGCTACACCTTC | CASSLAAGEGYGYTF
NA | TRBJ1-2 | TRBV7-2 | few | TGTGCCAGCAGCTTACGAGACCTTGGCGGCTACACCTTC | CASSLRDLGGYTF
NA | TRBJ1-5 | TRBV6-5 | few | TGTGCCAGCAGTTACTCTAACAGGGGCAATCAGCCCCAGCATTTT | CASSYSNRGNQPQHF
NA | TRBJ1-2 | TRBV18 | many | TGTGCCAGCTCACCGGCGGATGGCTACACCTTC | CASSPADGYTF
TRBD1 | TRBJ1-2 | TRBV10-3 | few | TGTGCCATCAGTGAGGTTTGGGACAGATCTAACTATGGCTACACCTTC | CAISEVWDRSNYGYTF
TRBD2 | TRBJ2-5 | TRBV7-9 | NA | TGTGCCAGCAGCTTGGATCGGGGAGGGTCGAACTTC | CASSLDRGGSNF
NA | TRBJ1-2 | TRBV5-5 | NA | TGCGCCAGCAGCCTCGGCCAAATAGCTAACTATGGCTACACCTTC | CASSLGQIANYGYTF
TRBD1 | TRBJ2-3 | TRBV10-3 | NA | TGTGCCATCAGAACAGGGGGAACCACAGATACGCAGTATTTT | CAIRTGGTTDTQYF
TRBD2 | TRBJ2-7 | TRBV7-9 | NA | TGTGCCAGCAGCGACACTAGCGGGAGGCAACACGAGCAGTACTTC | CASSDTSGRQHEQYF
NA | TRBJ1-2 | TRBV29-1 | NA | TGCAGCGGTTCCCGGGACGGAGGCTACACCTTC | CSGSRDGGYTF
TRBD1 | TRBJ1-2 | TRBV5-1 | NA | TGCGCCAGCAGCTTGGATCCCGGGACAGGGGTGGGTGGCTACACCTTC | CASSLDPGTGVGGYTF
NA | TRBJ1-2 | TRBV16 | NA | TGTGCCAGCAGCCCCGGACAGATACACTATGGCTACACCTTC | CASSPGQIHYGYTF
NA | TRBJ1-1 | TRBV25-1 | NA | TGTGCCAGCAGTGGAATACAGGGGAACACTGAAGCTTTCTTT | CASSGIQGNTEAFF
NA | TRBJ1-5 | TRBV28 | few | TGTGCCAGCAGTTTCGAGGTGGGGCCCCAGCATTTT | CASSFEVGPQHF
NA | TRBJ2-3 | TRBV7-3 | many | TGTGCCAGCAGCACGAATGAGGGGGATACGCAGTATTTT | CASSTNEGDTQYF
TRBD2 | TRBJ2-7 | TRBV7-9 | few | TGTGCCAGCAGCTTTAGCGGGAGCGAGGACGAGCAGTACTTC | CASSFSGSEDEQYF
TRBD1 | TRBJ2-1 | TRBV5-6 | many | TGTGCCAGCAAACGGGGACAGGGGGATGAGCAGTTCTTC | CASKRGQGDEQFF
NA | TRBJ1-5 | TRBV29-1 | few | TGCAGCGTTGTGACATCAGGGGATCATCAGCCCCAGCATTTT | CSVVTSGDHQPQHF